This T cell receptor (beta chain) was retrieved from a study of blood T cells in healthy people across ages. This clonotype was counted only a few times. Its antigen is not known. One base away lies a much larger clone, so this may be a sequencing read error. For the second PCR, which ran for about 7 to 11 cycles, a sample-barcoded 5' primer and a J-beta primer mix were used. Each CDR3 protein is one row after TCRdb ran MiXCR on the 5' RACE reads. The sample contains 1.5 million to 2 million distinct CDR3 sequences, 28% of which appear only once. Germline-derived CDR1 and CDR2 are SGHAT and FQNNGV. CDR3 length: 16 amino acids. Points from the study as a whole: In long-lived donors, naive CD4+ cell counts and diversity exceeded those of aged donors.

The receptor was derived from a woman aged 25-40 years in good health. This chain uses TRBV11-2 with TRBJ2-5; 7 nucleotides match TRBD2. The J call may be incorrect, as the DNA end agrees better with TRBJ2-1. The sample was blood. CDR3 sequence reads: CASSLGAAGYQETQFF. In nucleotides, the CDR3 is TGTGCCAGCAGCTTAGGGGCAGCGGGGTACCAAGAGACCCAGTTCTTC.